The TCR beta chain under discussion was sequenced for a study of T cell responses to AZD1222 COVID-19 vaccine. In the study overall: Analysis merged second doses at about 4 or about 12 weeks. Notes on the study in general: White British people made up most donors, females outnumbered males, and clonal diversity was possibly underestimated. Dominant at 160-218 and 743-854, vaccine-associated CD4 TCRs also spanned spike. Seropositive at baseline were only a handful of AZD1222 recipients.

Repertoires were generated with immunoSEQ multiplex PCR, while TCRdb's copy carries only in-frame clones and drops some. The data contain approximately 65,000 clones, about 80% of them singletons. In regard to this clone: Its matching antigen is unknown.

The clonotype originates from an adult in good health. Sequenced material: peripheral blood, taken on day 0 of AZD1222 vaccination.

The CDR3 is CASSESKFANTGELFF. The CDR3 DNA reads as TGCGCCAGCAGTGAGTCGAAGTTCGCTAACACCGGGGAGCTGTTTTTT. V and J are TRBV10-2 and TRBJ2-2, with D unclear. Trimming pared 0 bases from V and 2 bases from J, leaving 10 bases between. Germline CDR1 and CDR2: WSHSY and SAAADI. The CDR3 is 16 residues long.